This T cell receptor (beta chain) was obtained from a study of beta chain features in type 1 diabetes. Sequenced material consisted of expressed TCRB transcripts (all of the isolated RNA was reverse transcribed). Clones were sequenced by immunoSEQ multiplex PCR, and TCRdb holds only the in-frame ones, with some missing. This sample yields 600,000 to 750,000 clones, of which roughly 12% are seen a single time; around 0.12% belongs to the top ten. Findings of the study overall: When Type 1 diabetes patients were examined, their TCRB CDR3s proved moderately but significantly shorter in all four CD4+ subsets.

Note on this clone: Its specificity is unknown.

The CDR3 extends over 19 amino acids. Per germline, CDR1 SGHRS and CDR2 YFSETQ. V was trimmed by 0 bases and J by 1 base, leaving 22 bases between them. The origin of this receptor is a man aged 30 to 39 with type 1 diabetes. Sequencing was performed on naive CD4+ T cells from blood. The chain combines TRBV5-1 with TRBJ1-2; D uncertain. CDR3: CASSLASTPPAGYNYGYTF. In DNA form, the CDR3 reads TGCGCCAGCAGCTTGGCTTCAACACCACCGGCTGGATATAACTATGGCTACACCTTC.